This T cell receptor beta chain was recovered during a study of T cells in Graves' hyperthyroidism and ophthalmopathy. Diagnosis rested on symptoms, serum thyroxine and TRAb, thyroid ultrasound, and orbital computed tomography. RNA transcripts gave rise to amplified TCR beta CDR3 regions. First-round RT-PCR of the TCR CDR3 relied on the HTBI primer set. A single record per CDR3 protein comes from TCRdb applying MiXCR to the multiplex PCR reads. The repertoire consists of around 540,000 distinct CDR3 sequences, with about 16% occurring once and the leading ten covering 25% to 30%. This clonotype was picked up many times. Its antigen is as yet unknown. This CDR3 region has 14 residues. CDR1 and CDR2 (germline): MNHNS, SASEGT. Trimming removed 5 bases from V and 4 bases from J, with 11 bases in between. General study points: In the blood, most expanded thyroid clonotypes above 0.001 appeared as well.

This clonotype originated in a woman in her thirties with Graves' ophthalmopathy. V and J are TRBV6-1 and TRBJ2-2; tentatively, D is TRBD1 (6 bases). Sequencing input: blood. CDR3 residues: CASSSLQGTGELFF. The CDR3 nucleotides are TGTGCCAGCAGTTCTCTACAGGGCACCGGGGAGCTGTTTTTT.